These 14 T cell receptor beta chains share one sample of origin, sequenced in a study of blood T cell repertoires in COVID-19 (dated by TCRdb to the early 2020s). The library was built by means of the immunoSEQ multiplex PCR assay. Drawn from immuneACCESS, this table holds only the in-frame rearrangements with V and J called that TCRdb kept. Clones are partly lost; checked studies trace under half to an unresolved V gene and leave the rest unexplained. This sample has about 97,000 clones in its table, and 87% of those were observed once. Roughly 2% of the sample belongs to the ten largest clones. The sequenced sample consisted of peripheral blood. All receptors derive from a man between 45 and 60 years old with active COVID-19.

This sequence joins TRBV3-1 (or the pseudogene TRBV3-2) and TRBJ1-3, with TRBD1 matching over 7 bases. Germline CDR1 is LGHDT and CDR2 is YNNKEL (reference sequence). This CDR3 has 17 amino acids. Trimming at V came to 3 bases and at J to 3 bases, leaving 11 bases not matched to a gene. The CDR3 loop is CASSHLTTGSFGNTIYF. The CDR3 region has the DNA TGTGCCAGCAGCCATCTTACGACAGGGAGCTTTGGAAACACCATATATTTT.

The chain couples TRBV11-2 to TRBJ2-5, with TRBD2 matching over 8 bases. This CDR3 comprises 12 residues. Germline V gene sequence: CDR1 SGHAT, CDR2 FQNNGV. Unmatched junction bases numbered 11, after V lost 6 bases and J lost 14 bases. The CDR3 nucleotides are TGTGCCAGCAGTCCCTTGGAGCGGGGGCTCTACTTC. Protein: CASSPLERGLYF. The complete variable domain, with remaining parts taken from reference TRBV11-2 and TRBJ2-5, reads EAGVAQSPRYKIIEKRQSVAFWCNPISGHATLYWYQQILGQGPKLLIQFQNNGVVDDSQLPKDRFSAERLKGVDSTLKIQPAKLEDSAVYLCASSPLERGLYFGPGTRLLVL.

The chain has TRBV5-1 and TRBJ2-1; 9 bases agree with TRBD2. The CDR3 is 15 residues long. Germline trimming cut 0 bases from V and 4 bases from J; bases unmatched to any gene: 2. Germline V gene lookup returns CDR1 SGHRS and CDR2 YFSETQ. CDR3 bases: TGCGCCAGCAGCTTGGAAGCGGGGGGTTACAATGAGCAGTTCTTC. Protein: CASSLEAGGYNEQFF.

The J gene is TRBJ1-2, the V gene TRBV19; D is unclear. V was trimmed by 10 bases and J by 7 bases, leaving 13 bases between them. Per the germline V gene, CDR1 is LNHDA and CDR2 is SQIVND (reference sequence). This CDR3 comprises 11 residues. CDR3 in DNA: TGTGCCACCCTATCGCGCTTTGGCTACACCTTC. This translates into CATLSRFGYTF.

The J gene is TRBJ1-3, the V gene TRBV4-1; D may be TRBD1 (6 bases). With 4 bases removed from V and 0 bases from J, the gap between germline ends came to 13 bases. Germline-derived CDR1 and CDR2 are MGHRA and YSYEKL. The CDR3 sequence is 16 residues long. The CDR3 spells CASSPVDRDSGNTIYF. The CDR3 region has the DNA TGCGCCAGCAGCCCTGTGGACAGAGACTCTGGAAACACCATATATTTT.

The V call is TRBV2, the J call TRBJ2-2; D not certain. The CDR3 runs to 12 residues. Deletions cut 2 bases from V and 9 bases from J, with 7 bases between. The germline gives CDR1 SNHLY, CDR2 FYNNEI. CDR3 loop: CASSELQWELFF. The CDR3 bases are TGTGCCAGCAGTGAACTACAGTGGGAGCTGTTTTTT.

This clone has a single count. This rearrangement joins TRBV5-1 to TRBJ2-7; TRBD1 is a possible D gene (6 bases). Trimming took off 2 bases at V and 0 bases at J, with 12 bases between the two ends. Germline lookup yields CDR1 SGHRS and CDR2 YFSETQ. CDR3 size: 15 residues. The CDR3 protein is CASSFGQGSSYEQYF. CDR3 DNA sequence: TGCGCCAGCAGCTTCGGGCAGGGGAGCTCCTACGAGCAGTACTTC. The whole variable domain, filled in from reference TRBV5-1 and TRBJ2-7, reads KAGVTQTPRYLIKTRGQQVTLSCSPISGHRSVSWYQQTPGQGLQFLFEYFSETQRNKGNFPGRFSGRQFSNSRSEMNVSTLELGDSALYLCASSFGQGSSYEQYFGPGTRLTVT.

The V gene is TRBV11-2, the J gene TRBJ1-2; the D gene is possibly TRBD1 (6 bases). V was pared by 1 base and J by 14 bases, with 20 bases between. The germline CDR1 and CDR2 sequences are SGHAT and FQNNGV. This CDR3 region has 14 residues. CDR3 protein: CASSLGGGGGKRTF. The CDR3 coding sequence is TGTGCCAGCAGCTTAGGAGGCGGGGGGGGCAAGAGGACCTTC.

The chain couples TRBV7-2 to TRBJ1-2, with D perhaps matching TRBD1 (5 bases). From germline, CDR1 is SGHTA and CDR2 FQGNSA. Trimming cost V 3 bases and J 0 bases, with 8 bases left between them. There are 14 residues in the CDR3. The CDR3 sequence is CASSLGGTNYGYTF. CDR3 bases: TGTGCCAGCAGCTTGGGGGGGACTAACTATGGCTACACCTTC.

The gene calls are TRBV7-9 and TRBJ1-2, with D uncertain. CDR1 is SEHNR and CDR2 is FQNEAQ in the germline V gene (reference sequence). V dropped 8 bases and J dropped 5 bases, with 15 bases sitting between them. This CDR3 region has 13 residues. DNA for the CDR3: TGTGCCAGCTCAGGCCGTACGGGGTATGGCTACACCTTC. This gives the protein CASSGRTGYGYTF.

The chain couples TRBV14 to TRBJ2-7; D is perhaps TRBD1 (6 bases). The CDR3 is made up of 15 amino acids. V lost 2 bases and J 2 bases, leaving 13 bases between the germline ends. Germline CDR1 SGHDN, CDR2 FVKESK. The CDR3 nucleotides are TGTGCCAGCAGCCAACTGACAGGCGCCACCTACGAGCAGTACTTC. Translation: CASSQLTGATYEQYF.

The chain joins TRBV7-2 to TRBJ2-1; D ambiguous. This CDR3 has 12 amino acids. V lost 4 bases and J 4 bases, leaving 5 bases between the germline ends. CDR1 and CDR2 (germline): SGHTA, FQGNSA. The CDR3 loop is CASSSGYNEQFF. Written as DNA, the CDR3 is TGTGCCAGCAGCTCCGGGTACAATGAGCAGTTCTTC.

V gene TRBV10-3 combines with J gene TRBJ1-1, with 7 bases lining up with TRBD1. Germline CDR1 ENHRY, CDR2 SYGVKD. The CDR3 length is 13 residues. Trimming at V came to 6 bases and at J to 3 bases, leaving 4 bases not matched to a gene. CDR3 in DNA: TGTGCCATCAGAAGGGACAGTTACACTGAAGCTTTCTTT. It specifies CAIRRDSYTEAFF.

This clone appeared once. The chain couples TRBV14 to TRBJ1-2; 7 bases match TRBD1. Looked up from germline, CDR1 is SGHDN and CDR2 is FVKESK. This CDR3 is built from 11 residues. Germline trimming cut 8 bases from V and 6 bases from J; bases unmatched to any gene: 3. The CDR3 region has the DNA TGTGCCAGCTCCGGGACAGATGGCTACACCTTC. It is translated as CASSGTDGYTF.